This passage covers 12 T cell receptor beta chains from one sample sequenced in a study of beta chain features in type 1 diabetes. Whole-study findings and limits: Shortening that was moderate but significant affected the TCRB CDR3s of Type 1 diabetes patients in all four CD4+ subsets.

The whole isolated RNA underwent reverse transcription, so sequencing captured expressed TCRB transcripts. Sequencing was performed with immunoSEQ multiplex PCR; in TCRdb, only in-frame clones are kept and a portion is missing. The data contain 550,000 to 850,000 clones, 13% of them singletons. The antigens these receptors bind are not known. The source material was naive CD4+ T cells from blood. Source of these receptors: a man aged 18-30 years with type 1 diabetes.

This clone came up a few times. The chain joins TRBV7-2 to TRBJ2-1; unclear D gene. The CDR3 is 15 amino acids. Germline V gene lookup returns CDR1 SGHTA and CDR2 FQGNSA. The germline V and J ends were trimmed by 0 bases and 7 bases, with 13 bases remaining between them. The CDR3 nucleotides are TGTGCCAGCAGCTTAGCCCGCCTCACCCCGAATGAGCAGTTCTTC. Protein product: CASSLARLTPNEQFF.

The chain recombines TRBV9 with TRBJ1-3, with D uncertain. V gave up 0 bases and J gave up 0 bases, with 7 bases separating them. The CDR3 loop spans 15 amino acids. CDR1 SGDLS and CDR2 YYNGEE come from the germline V gene. CDR3: CASSVGGNSGNTIYF. CDR3 in DNA: TGTGCCAGCAGCGTAGGGGGTAACTCTGGAAACACCATATATTTT.

The V call is TRBV6-1, the J call TRBJ1-5; TRBD1 agrees at 8 bases. Germline assignment: CDR1 MNHNS and CDR2 SASEGT. With 2 bases clipped from V and 11 bases from J, the junction kept 11 bases outside the gene matches. The CDR3 is made up of 15 amino acids. Here the CDR3 reads CASSERDRPSGSQHF. In DNA, the CDR3 is TGTGCCAGCAGTGAACGGGACAGGCCCTCGGGGTCCCAGCATTTT.

The V gene is TRBV2, the J gene TRBJ2-5; 12 bases are a match to TRBD2. Unmatched junction bases numbered 6, after V lost 6 bases and J lost 10 bases. The CDR3 contains 13 residues. CDR1 is SNHLY, CDR2 FYNNEI, per germline. This chain's CDR3 is CASRATSGGFQYF. CDR3 sequence (DNA): TGTGCCAGCAGGGCGACTAGCGGGGGTTTCCAGTACTTC.

The chain is built from TRBV5-4 and TRBJ2-3; TRBD2 is a possible D gene (6 bases). The CDR3 has 15 residues. Germline values: CDR1 SGHNT, CDR2 YYREEE (reference sequence). Trimming shortened V by 1 base and J by 2 bases, and 11 bases separated the two germline ends. CDR3 amino acids: CASSLMGLSTDTQYF. CDR3 DNA sequence: TGTGCCAGCAGCTTGATGGGACTTTCCACAGATACGCAGTATTTT.

Worth noting for this clone: This specimen includes other DNA sequences encoding the same CDR3. The chain couples TRBV7-9 to TRBJ2-1; D is uncertain. CDR1 is SEHNR and CDR2 is FQNEAQ in the germline V gene (reference sequence). V lost 2 bases and J 6 bases, leaving 2 bases between the germline ends. The CDR3 totals 11 residues. Here the CDR3 DNA reads TGTGCCAGCAGCTTAATCAATGAGCAGTTCTTC. It is translated as CASSLINEQFF.

Many counts were recorded for this clone. Other DNA sequences in the same sample also yield this CDR3. J is TRBJ2-3 and V is TRBV9; D is uncertain. The CDR3 runs 13 residues. Trimming took off 0 bases at V and 0 bases at J, with 2 bases between the two ends. Per germline, CDR1 SGDLS and CDR2 YYNGEE. Written as DNA, the CDR3 is TGTGCCAGCAGCGTAGGGAGCACAGATACGCAGTATTTT. This gives the protein CASSVGSTDTQYF.

There are a few counts of this clone. DNA for the CDR3: TGTGCCAGCAGCCAAGATGCGATAGCGGGGAGCACAGATACGCAGTATTTT. Amino acids: CASSQDAIAGSTDTQYF. This chain links TRBV4-2 with TRBJ2-3; the match to TRBD2 covers 8 bases. The CDR3 consists of 17 residues. In germline, CDR1 is LGHNA, CDR2 YNFKEQ. V lost 0 bases to trimming and J lost 0 bases; unmatched junction nucleotides: 5.

CDR3 residues: CAFLRVLAGNQPQHF. Written as DNA, the CDR3 is TGTGCCTTCCTTAGGGTTTTGGCGGGCAATCAGCCCCAGCATTTT. The chain carries TRBV30 and TRBJ1-5; D is unresolved. CDR1 is GTSNPN, CDR2 SVGIG, per germline (reference sequence). The V end was cut by 7 bases, the J end by 2 bases, with 18 bases between. This CDR3 is 15 amino acids long. The entire variable domain, with the rest obtained from reference TRBV30 and TRBJ1-5, is as follows: SQTIHQWPATLVQPVGSPLSLECTVEGTSNPNLYWYRQAAGRGLQLLFYSVGIGQISSEVPQNLSASRPQDRQFILSSKKLLLSDSGFYLCAFLRVLAGNQPQHFGDGTRLSIL.

The chain employs TRBV20-1 and TRBJ1-5, with TRBD1 as a possible D gene (5 bases). Per the germline V gene, CDR1 is DFQATT and CDR2 is SNEGSKA (reference sequence). Deletions cut 5 bases from V and 10 bases from J, with 9 bases between. The CDR3 covers 10 residues. CDR3 in DNA: TGCAGTGCTGGGGGTTTCCCCCAGCATTTT. It is translated as CSAGGFPQHF.

This clone appeared a few times. The chain combines TRBV13 with TRBJ1-3; the D gene is possibly TRBD1 (6 bases). Trimming stripped 5 bases from V and 3 bases from J, with 14 bases between. This CDR3 spans 15 amino acids. Germline CDR1 reads PRHDT; CDR2 reads FYEKMQ (reference sequence). CDR3: CASSVRGTGGNTIYF. DNA for the CDR3: TGTGCCAGCAGCGTCAGGGGTACAGGTGGAAACACCATATATTTT.

This clone was observed at least ten times. This rearrangement joins TRBV14 to TRBJ2-3, with no clear D. This CDR3 spans 11 amino acids. CDR1 SGHDN and CDR2 FVKESK come from the germline V gene. Trimming stripped 4 bases from V and 2 bases from J, with 1 base between. In nucleotides, the CDR3 is TGTGCCAGCAGCCTCACAGATACGCAGTATTTT. Its translation is CASSLTDTQYF.